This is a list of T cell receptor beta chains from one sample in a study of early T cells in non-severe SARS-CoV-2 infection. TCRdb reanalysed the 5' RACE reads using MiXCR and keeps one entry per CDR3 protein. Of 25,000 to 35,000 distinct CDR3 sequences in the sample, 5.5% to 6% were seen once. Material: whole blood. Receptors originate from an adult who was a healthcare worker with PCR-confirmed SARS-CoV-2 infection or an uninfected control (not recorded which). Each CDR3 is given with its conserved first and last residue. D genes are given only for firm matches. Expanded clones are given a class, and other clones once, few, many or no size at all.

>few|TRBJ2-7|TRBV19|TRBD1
TGTGCCAGTAGTACCCAGGGGGCGCGAGTTGAGCAGTACTTC
CASSTQGARVEQYF
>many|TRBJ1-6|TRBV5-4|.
TGTGCCAGCAGCTTGGGATCCGTACATCTGCTCAATTCACCCCTCCACTTT
CASSLGSVHLLNSPLHF
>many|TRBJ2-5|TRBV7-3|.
TGTGCCAGCAGCAAAGCTGGTGGGGGTTTAGAGACCCAGTACTTC
CASSKAGGGLETQYF
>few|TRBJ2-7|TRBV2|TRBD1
TGTGCCAGCAGTGAAGCAGTGACAGGGGTTTCGCAGTACTTC
CASSEAVTGVSQYF
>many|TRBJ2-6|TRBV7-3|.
TGTGCCAGCAGCTTAAGTAGCTCTGGGGCCAACGTCCTGACTTTC
CASSLSSSGANVLTF
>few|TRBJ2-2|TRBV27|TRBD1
TGTGCCAGCAGTCTAGGGACAGTCACCGGGGAGCTGTTTTTT
CASSLGTVTGELFF
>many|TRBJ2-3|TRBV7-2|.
TGTGCCAGCAGCTTAGCTGGAAACACAGATACGCAGTATTTT
CASSLAGNTDTQYF
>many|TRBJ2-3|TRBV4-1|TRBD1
TGCGCCAGCAGCCAAGTACCGGGACAGAGCACAGATACGCAGTATTTT
CASSQVPGQSTDTQYF
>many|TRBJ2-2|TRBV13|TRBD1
TGTGCCAGCAGCTTCAGGGGGACCGGGGAGCTGTTTTTT
CASSFRGTGELFF
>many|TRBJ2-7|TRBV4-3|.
TGCGCCAGCAGCCAAGAACGGCAGGAAGACGAGCAGTACTTC
CASSQERQEDEQYF
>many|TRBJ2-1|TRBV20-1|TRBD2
TGCAGTGCTAGTCGGACTAGCGGGACGCCTTACAATGAGCAGTTCTTC
CSASRTSGTPYNEQFF
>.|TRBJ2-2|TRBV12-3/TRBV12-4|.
TGTGCCAGCAGTTTAACTTATAACACCGGGGAGCTGTTTTTT
CASSLTYNTGELFF
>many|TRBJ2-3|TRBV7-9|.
TGTGCCAGCAGCCACACCGGGCTTCAGCGCGCAGATACGCAGTATTTT
CASSHTGLQRADTQYF
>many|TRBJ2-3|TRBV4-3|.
TGCGCCAGCAGCCAAGAATGGGGGAATACGCAGTATTTT
CASSQEWGNTQYF
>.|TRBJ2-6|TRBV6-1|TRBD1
TGTGCCAGCAGGACAGACAGGGCCGGGGCCAACGTCCTGACTTTC
CASRTDRAGANVLTF
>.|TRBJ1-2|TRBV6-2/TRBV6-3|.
TGTGCCAGCAGTTACCGATCAATCGGCTATGGCTACACCTTC
CASSYRSIGYGYTF
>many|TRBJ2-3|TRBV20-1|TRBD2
TGCAGTGCTAGAGCCCCGGGGGGGCCTAAACTAGGGACAGATACGCAGTATTTT
CSARAPGGPKLGTDTQYF
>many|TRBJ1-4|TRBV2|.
TGTGCCAGCACCCTGACAGGAGTCGCAACTAATGAAAAACTGTTTTTT
CASTLTGVATNEKLFF
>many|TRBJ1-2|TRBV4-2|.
TGTGCCAGCGGTATGGAAGGGAACTATGGCTACACCTTC
CASGMEGNYGYTF
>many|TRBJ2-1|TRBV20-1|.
TGCAGTGCTAGAGATCTAACGGGAGAACGCAATGAGCAGTTCTTC
CSARDLTGERNEQFF